The following is a TCR beta chain sequence with its context. This record belongs to a study of blood T cell repertoires in COVID-19. Across the study: Specimens from acute and convalescent COVID-19 originated in the United States, Italy and Spain. Sources were T cells, B-cell-depleted T cells, or PBMCs; the material itself was cDNA or gDNA.

This CDR3 has 14 residues. Germline V gene sequence: CDR1 MNHEY, CDR2 SVGAGI. Losses at the gene ends were 7 bases for V and 5 bases for J; bases not matched to a gene: 8. Per the authors' pipeline: Nucleated cell counts were estimated from reference gene primer amplification. Profiled with immunoSEQ multiplex PCR; TCRdb holds only in-frame clones, not every one. The V and J calls and the clone size are those of that table, but D and trimming were determined from the DNA. Here the sample spans a few hundred thousand clones, roughly 91% being singletons. This clonotype was obtained from a man aged 30-40 years with acute or convalescent COVID-19. This rearrangement joins TRBV6-5 to TRBJ1-1; 9 nucleotides agree with TRBD1. Material for sequencing was peripheral blood. The CDR3 sequence: CASTQTGGTTEAFF. The DNA of the CDR3 is TGTGCCAGCACTCAGACAGGGGGAACGACTGAAGCTTTCTTT.